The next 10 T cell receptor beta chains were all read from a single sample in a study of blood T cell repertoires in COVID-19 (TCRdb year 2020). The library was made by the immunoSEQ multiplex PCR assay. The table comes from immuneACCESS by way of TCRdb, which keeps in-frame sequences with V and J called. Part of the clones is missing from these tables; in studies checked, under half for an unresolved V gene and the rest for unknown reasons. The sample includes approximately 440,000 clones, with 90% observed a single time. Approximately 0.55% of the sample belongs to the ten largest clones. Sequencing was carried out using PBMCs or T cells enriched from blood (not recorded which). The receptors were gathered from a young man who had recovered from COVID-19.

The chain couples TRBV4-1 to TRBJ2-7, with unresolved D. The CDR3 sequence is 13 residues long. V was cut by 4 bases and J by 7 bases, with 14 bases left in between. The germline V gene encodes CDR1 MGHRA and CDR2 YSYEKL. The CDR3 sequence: CASSPHALLEQYF. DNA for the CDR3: TGCGCCAGCAGCCCTCACGCTCTACTGGAGCAGTACTTC.

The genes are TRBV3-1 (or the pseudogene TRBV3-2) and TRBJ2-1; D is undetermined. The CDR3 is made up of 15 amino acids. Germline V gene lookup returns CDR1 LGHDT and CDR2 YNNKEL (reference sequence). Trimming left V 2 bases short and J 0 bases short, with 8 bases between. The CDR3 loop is CASSQTESSYNEQFF. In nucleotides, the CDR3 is TGTGCCAGCAGCCAAACAGAGAGCTCCTACAATGAGCAGTTCTTC.

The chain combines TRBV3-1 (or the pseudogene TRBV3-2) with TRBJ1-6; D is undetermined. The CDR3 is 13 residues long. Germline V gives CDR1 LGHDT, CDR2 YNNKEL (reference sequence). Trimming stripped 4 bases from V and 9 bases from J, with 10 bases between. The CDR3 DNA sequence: TGTGCCAGCAGCCCCCCGTTCCGTTCACCCCTCCACTTT. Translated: CASSPPFRSPLHF.

This CDR3 is CASSGGQLEAFF. The DNA of the CDR3 is TGTGCCAGCAGCGGGGGACAGCTTGAAGCTTTCTTT. V is TRBV9 and J is TRBJ1-1; 7 bases agree with TRBD1. The CDR3 is 12 residues long. Germline CDR1 is SGDLS and CDR2 is YYNGEE. Losses at the gene ends were 3 bases for V and 7 bases for J; bases not matched to a gene: 3.

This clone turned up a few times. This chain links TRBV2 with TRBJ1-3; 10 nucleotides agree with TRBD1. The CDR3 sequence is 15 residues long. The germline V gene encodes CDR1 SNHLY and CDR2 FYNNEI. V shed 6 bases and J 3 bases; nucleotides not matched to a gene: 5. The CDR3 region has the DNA TGTGCCAGCAGCACGACAGGGGGCGATGGAAACACCATATATTTT. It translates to CASSTTGGDGNTIYF. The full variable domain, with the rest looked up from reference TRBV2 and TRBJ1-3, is EPEVTQTPSHQVTQMGQEVILRCVPISNHLYFYWYRQILGQKVEFLVSFYNNEISEKSEIFDDQFSVERPDGSNFTLKIRSTKLEDSAMYFCASSTTGGDGNTIYFGEGSWLTVV.

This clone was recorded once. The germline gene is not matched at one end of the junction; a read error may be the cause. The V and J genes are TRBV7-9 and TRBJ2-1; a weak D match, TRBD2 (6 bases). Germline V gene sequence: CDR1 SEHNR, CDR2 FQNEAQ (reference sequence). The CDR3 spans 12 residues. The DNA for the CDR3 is TGTGCCAGCAAAAAACTAGCAGCCATGTTGATCTTC. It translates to CASKKLAAMLIF.

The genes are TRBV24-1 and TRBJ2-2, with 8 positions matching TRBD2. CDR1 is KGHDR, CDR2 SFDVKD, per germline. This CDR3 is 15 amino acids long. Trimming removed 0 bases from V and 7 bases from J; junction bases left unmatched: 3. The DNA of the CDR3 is TGTGCCACCAGTGATTTGCAGAGCGGGGGCGGGGAGCTGTTTTTT. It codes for CATSDLQSGGGELFF.

The CDR3 DNA sequence: TGTGCCAGCAGTTTATCGGGGGGGGCATATGGCAATCAGCCCCAGCATTTT. It specifies CASSLSGGAYGNQPQHF. This chain uses TRBV27 with TRBJ1-5, with a tentative D call TRBD1 (6 bases). From germline, CDR1 is MNHEY and CDR2 SMNVEV (reference sequence). CDR3 length: 17 amino acids. The V gene lost 0 bases and the J gene lost 2 bases, with 14 bases spanning the gap.

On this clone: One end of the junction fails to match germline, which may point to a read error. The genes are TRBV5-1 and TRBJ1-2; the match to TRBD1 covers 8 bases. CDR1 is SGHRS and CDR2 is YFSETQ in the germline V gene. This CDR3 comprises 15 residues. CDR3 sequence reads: CASNLGDRGPYGYTF. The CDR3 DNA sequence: TGCGCCAGCAACTTGGGTGACAGGGGCCCCTATGGCTACACCTTC.

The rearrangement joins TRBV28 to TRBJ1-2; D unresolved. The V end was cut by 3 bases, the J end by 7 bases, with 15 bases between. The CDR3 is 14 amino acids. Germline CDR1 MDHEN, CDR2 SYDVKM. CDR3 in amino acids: CASSFVDAAFGYTF. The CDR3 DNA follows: TGTGCCAGCAGTTTTGTAGACGCGGCGTTTGGCTACACCTTC.